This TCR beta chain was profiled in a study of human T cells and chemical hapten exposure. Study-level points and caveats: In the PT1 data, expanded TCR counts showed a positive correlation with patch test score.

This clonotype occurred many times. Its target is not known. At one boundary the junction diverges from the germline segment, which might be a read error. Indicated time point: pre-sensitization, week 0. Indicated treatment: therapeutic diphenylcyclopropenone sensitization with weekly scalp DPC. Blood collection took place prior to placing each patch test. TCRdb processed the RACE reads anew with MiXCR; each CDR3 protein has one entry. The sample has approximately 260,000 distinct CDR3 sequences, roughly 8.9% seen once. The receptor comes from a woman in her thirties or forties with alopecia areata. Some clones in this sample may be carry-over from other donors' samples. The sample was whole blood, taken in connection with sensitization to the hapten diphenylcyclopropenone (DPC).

The CDR3 region is CASSISFLPSF. The CDR3 DNA is TGTGCCAGCAGCATCTCGTTCCTACCTTCCTTC. This chain connects TRBV7-2 to TRBJ2-7, with D uncertain. Germline V gene sequence: CDR1 SGHTA, CDR2 FQGNSA. The CDR3 spans 11 residues.